This TCR beta chain derives from a study of cytomegalovirus exposure and HLA in healthy donors. Notes on this clone: The antigen is unknown.

The study, taken as a whole, reports: In an earlier analysis, productive rearrangement rates for most beta V segments clustered near 87% or 30%.

Germline V lookup: CDR1 SGHVS, CDR2 FQNEAQ. Trimming cost V 4 bases and J 10 bases; bases outside gene matches: 13. The CDR3 has 18 residues. 60 Vbeta and 13 Jbeta primers were used in PCR. Profiling relied on immunoSEQ multiplex PCR, and the TCRdb table lists in-frame clones only, not all of them. This sample has fewer than 120,000 clones, with over 65% found just once. This clonotype was obtained from a young man in good health and CMV-seropositive. Sample: PBMCs. The chain couples TRBV7-8 to TRBJ2-1; 16 bases align to TRBD2. The CDR3 spells CASSSSGTSGGALWEQFF. The CDR3 DNA reads as TGTGCCAGCAGCTCTTCCGGGACTAGCGGGGGGGCTCTATGGGAGCAGTTCTTC.